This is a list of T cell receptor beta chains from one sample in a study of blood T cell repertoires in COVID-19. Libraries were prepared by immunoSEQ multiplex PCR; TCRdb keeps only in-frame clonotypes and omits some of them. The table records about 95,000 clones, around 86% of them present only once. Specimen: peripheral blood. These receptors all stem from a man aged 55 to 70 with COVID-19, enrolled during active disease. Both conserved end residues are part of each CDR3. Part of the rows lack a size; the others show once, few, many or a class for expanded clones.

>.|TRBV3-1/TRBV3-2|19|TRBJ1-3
CASRLDRRWGLSSGNTIYF
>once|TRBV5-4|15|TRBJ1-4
CASSLTPGGFEKLFF
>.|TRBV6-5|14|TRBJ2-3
CAVKGGFGTDTQYF
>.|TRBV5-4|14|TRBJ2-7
CASSLGRDSYEQYF
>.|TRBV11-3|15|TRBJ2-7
CASSLAGTGEYEQYF
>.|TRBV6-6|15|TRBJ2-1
CASSALAGEINEQFF
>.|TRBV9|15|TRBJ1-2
CASSASEPVLYGYTF
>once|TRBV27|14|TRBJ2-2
CASSLGLDTGELFF
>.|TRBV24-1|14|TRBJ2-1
CATSPSGNYNEQFF
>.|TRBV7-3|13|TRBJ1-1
CASSQQVNTEAFF
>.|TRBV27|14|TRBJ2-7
CASSPGTGPYEQYF
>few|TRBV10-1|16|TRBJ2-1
CASSERAAGAYNEQFF
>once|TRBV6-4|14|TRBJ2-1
CASSGGDSYNEQFF
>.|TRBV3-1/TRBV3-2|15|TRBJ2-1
CASTPGLAGALEQFF
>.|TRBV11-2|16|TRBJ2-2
CASSPRLAGTAGELFF
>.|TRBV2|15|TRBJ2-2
CASSERVANTGELFF
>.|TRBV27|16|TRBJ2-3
CASSQRASGSTDTQYF